Shown below are 11 T cell receptor beta chains from a single sample sequenced in a study of T cells after yellow fever vaccination. TCRdb itself ran the 5' RACE reads through MiXCR, one entry per CDR3 protein. The sample carries more than 450,000 distinct CDR3 sequences, 21% recorded once. Sequencing was performed on PBMCs, taken roughly 23 days after the first yellow fever vaccination. All receptors come from a man aged 18 to 29 who received the YFV17D yellow fever vaccine.

This clonotype was seen many times. This rearrangement joins TRBV5-1 to TRBJ1-1; TRBD1 aligns across 8 bases. Germline V gene sequence: CDR1 SGHRS, CDR2 YFSETQ. The CDR3 consists of 15 residues. J lost 1 base, V lost 0 bases, and 2 bases had no gene match. The CDR3 region has the DNA TGCGCCAGCAGCTTGGGACAGGGGCGGAACACTGAAGCTTTCTTT. Translated, it gives CASSLGQGRNTEAFF.

The chain recombines TRBV9 with TRBJ2-1, with 8 bases lining up with TRBD1. J lost 7 bases, V lost 5 bases, and 11 bases had no gene match. CDR1 and CDR2 from the germline V gene are SGDLS and YYNGEE. CDR3 size: 15 residues. The CDR3 DNA reads as TGTGCCAGCAGGGGCCCCGGGACAGGACAAAATGAGCAGTTCTTC. It translates to CASRGPGTGQNEQFF.

This clonotype was counted only a few times. The rearrangement links TRBV5-1 to TRBJ2-2; 11 nucleotides match TRBD2. After removal of 0 bases from V and 0 bases from J, the junction contained 4 bases not matched to a gene. CDR3 length: 18 residues. Germline loops: CDR1 SGHRS, CDR2 YFSETQ. The chain's CDR3 is CASSLDLAGGSNTGELFF. CDR3 in DNA: TGCGCCAGCAGCTTGGACCTAGCGGGGGGCTCGAACACCGGGGAGCTGTTTTTT.

The V gene is TRBV7-2, the J gene TRBJ2-4, with 11 positions matching TRBD2. CDR1 SGHTA and CDR2 FQGNSA come from the germline V gene. Trimming took 0 bases from V and 0 from J; bases not matched to a gene: 7. The CDR3 length is 19 residues. The CDR3 DNA is TGTGCCAGCAGCTTAGCGTGGGTAGCGGGGGGGCGAGCCAAAAACATTCAGTACTTC. This sequence encodes CASSLAWVAGGRAKNIQYF.

This clonotype was detected many times. The chain combines TRBV9 with TRBJ2-1, with 11 bases that match TRBD2. Germline loops: CDR1 SGDLS, CDR2 YYNGEE. The CDR3 totals 15 residues. The V and J ends lost 3 bases and 2 bases, in that order; junction bases with no gene match: 1. CDR3 protein: CASSDSGGAYNEQFF. The DNA for the CDR3 is TGTGCCAGCAGCGATAGCGGGGGGGCCTACAATGAGCAGTTCTTC.

The sample holds a few counts of this clonotype. V usage is TRBV7-2 and J usage is TRBJ1-2; 8 bases fit TRBD1. Trimming took 5 bases from V and 6 from J; bases not matched to a gene: 8. CDR1 is SGHTA and CDR2 is FQGNSA in the germline V gene. CDR3 length: 14 amino acids. The CDR3 sequence: CASSPGGADHGYTF. As DNA, the CDR3 is TGTGCCAGCAGCCCAGGGGGCGCCGATCATGGCTACACCTTC.

The V gene is TRBV12-3 or TRBV12-4, the J gene TRBJ1-1; 7 nucleotides agree with TRBD1. The CDR3 length is 12 residues. Trimming at V came to 7 bases and at J to 4 bases, leaving 3 bases not matched to a gene. CDR3 amino acids: CASTQGVTEAFF. In DNA form, the CDR3 reads TGTGCCAGCACCCAGGGGGTCACTGAAGCTTTCTTT.

The chain uses TRBV6-1 and TRBJ2-3, with a possible D match to TRBD2 (6 bases). Trimming removed 9 bases from V and 0 bases from J, with 19 bases in between. CDR1 is MNHNS and CDR2 is SASEGT in the germline V gene. CDR3 size: 16 residues. This CDR3 is CASPPDPRGSTDTQYF. CDR3 nucleotides: TGTGCCAGTCCACCCGACCCCCGGGGGAGCACAGATACGCAGTATTTT.

This sequence joins TRBV4-3 and TRBJ1-1; maybe TRBD1 (5 bases). The CDR3 length is 16 residues. Germline-derived CDR1 and CDR2 are LGHNA and YSLEER. Trimming left V 0 bases short and J 6 bases short, with 17 bases between. This CDR3 is CASSQDPRGYSSEAFF. The CDR3 nucleotides read TGCGCCAGCAGCCAAGATCCTAGGGGCTATAGTTCTGAAGCTTTCTTT.

The chain joins TRBV3-1 to TRBJ2-5; TRBD2 aligns across 9 bases. Trimming took 1 base from V and 2 from J; bases not matched to a gene: 5. CDR1 and CDR2 from the germline V gene are LGHDT and YNNKEL (reference sequence). The CDR3 loop spans 16 amino acids. Written as DNA, the CDR3 is TGTGCCAGCAGCCAAGGCGTGACTAGCGGACAAGAGACCCAGTACTTC. Translated, it gives CASSQGVTSGQETQYF.

As regards this clonotype: This may be a read error, as it is one base from a much larger clone. In this CDR3 the conserved last residue, phenylalanine or tryptophan, is missing, so a read error is likely. The chain uses TRBV7-9 and TRBJ2-7; D remains unclear. Germline values: CDR1 SEHNR, CDR2 FQNEAQ (reference sequence). The CDR3 contains 13 residues. Trimming removed 1 base from V and 6 bases from J, with 10 bases in between. CDR3 in DNA: TGTGCCAGCAGCTTAGGGGAAGGGCGCGAGCAGTACTTA. It is translated as CASSLGEGREQYL.